Below, 32 T cell receptor beta chains from the same sample are listed, as sequenced in a study of post-analysis software for immune sequencing data. The antigens for these receptors are not known. Study results and caveats: Several TRBV segments were more frequent in patients than controls; TRBV5-6, TRBV5-1 and TRBV20-1 belonged to this group.

Prepared TCR beta cDNA libraries contained unique molecular identifiers. TCRdb fed the PCR reads into MiXCR, producing one record per CDR3 protein. The sample has roughly 800,000 distinct CDR3 sequences, roughly 27% seen once. The sample comprised blood. These receptor sequences come from a girl between 10 and 17 years old with multiple sclerosis.

This clonotype has at least ten counts. The chain recombines TRBV29-1 with TRBJ2-4; 9 bases match TRBD1. CDR3 size: 14 residues. Germline loops: CDR1 SQVTM, CDR2 ANQGSEA. V dropped 4 bases and J dropped 4; count of bases not matched to a gene: 5. Here the CDR3 DNA reads TGCAGCGTTGCCCCCGGGACAGGGAAAAACATTCAGTACTTC. Protein sequence: CSVAPGTGKNIQYF.

The chain recombines TRBV5-1 with TRBJ2-1; 9 nucleotides agree with TRBD2. Germline V CDR1 and CDR2: SGHRS, YFSETQ. The CDR3 totals 17 residues. With V trimmed by 3 bases and J by 5 bases, 12 bases remained unmatched. CDR3 sequence reads: CASSSLISGGLDNEQFF. CDR3 DNA: TGCGCCAGCAGCTCCCTGATTAGCGGGGGCCTTGACAATGAGCAGTTCTTC.

The genes are TRBV7-9 and TRBJ2-7; 7 bases line up with TRBD1. Germline V gives CDR1 SEHNR, CDR2 FQNEAQ (reference sequence). The CDR3 is 13 amino acids. With V trimmed by 7 bases and J by 7 bases, 10 bases remained unmatched. The CDR3 nucleotides read TGTGCCAGCATTCTCCGACAGGGCGGGGAGCAGTACTTC. Its translation: CASILRQGGEQYF.

The rearrangement uses TRBV24-1 and TRBJ2-1, with 7 bases identical to TRBD1. Trimming removed 4 bases from V and 4 bases from J; junction bases left unmatched: 15. CDR3 length equals 18 residues. CDR1 and CDR2 from the germline V gene are KGHDR and SFDVKD. CDR3 residues: CATSDPRPGQESYNEQFF. As DNA, the CDR3 is TGTGCCACCAGTGACCCCCGGCCAGGACAGGAGTCATACAATGAGCAGTTCTTC.

In its sample, this clonotype was seen a few times. The rearrangement uses TRBV5-6 and TRBJ2-7, with D perhaps TRBD2 (5 bases). Trimming took 0 bases from V and 5 from J, leaving 12 bases between them. Germline V gives CDR1 SGHDT, CDR2 YYEEEE. This CDR3 is built from 14 residues. This chain's CDR3 is CASSLGGLMDEQYF. The CDR3 DNA is TGTGCCAGCAGCTTGGGAGGGCTAATGGACGAGCAGTACTTC.

V gene TRBV20-1 combines with J gene TRBJ1-1, with a weak D call TRBD1 (6 bases). V was pared by 3 bases and J by 11 bases, with 22 bases between. Germline V gene data show CDR1 as DFQATT and CDR2 as SNEGSKA (reference sequence). This CDR3 has 14 residues. The CDR3 coding sequence is TGCAGTGCTAGGCTGGGCGGGGGCCAGGGTATTGCTTTCTTT. It yields the protein CSARLGGGQGIAFF.

About this clonotype: The limits of the CDR3 on the DNA are not certain, so only TCRdb's listed CDR3 is given. The rearrangement links TRBV25-1 to TRBJ1-2. The CDR3 is 12 amino acids in total, end residues counted. CDR1 and CDR2 (germline): MGHDK, SYGVNS. The CDR3 protein is CASSEFGGGNTF.

The chain combines TRBV14 with TRBJ2-5, with 7 bases identical to TRBD2. Germline assignment: CDR1 SGHDN and CDR2 FVKESK. The CDR3 has 13 residues. The V gene end was trimmed by 4 bases and the J gene end by 11 bases; junction bases not matched to a gene: 10. The CDR3 region is CASSLNPRGEQYF. Written as DNA, the CDR3 is TGTGCCAGCAGCCTAAACCCACGGGGGGAGCAGTACTTC.

A word on this clonotype: This sequence may be a read error, since a much larger clone differs from it by one base. The chain uses TRBV6-5 and TRBJ2-7, with 7 bases identical to TRBD1. The CDR3 has 15 amino acids. The germline V gene has CDR1 MNHEY and CDR2 SVGAGI. With 3 bases clipped from V and 3 bases from J, the junction kept 8 bases outside the gene matches. For the CDR3, the DNA is TGTGCCAGCAGTTATCGGGACAGCATCTTCTACGAGCAGTACTTC. The encoded protein is CASSYRDSIFYEQYF.

The chain has TRBV18 and TRBJ1-2; tentatively, D is TRBD1 (5 bases). CDR3 size: 15 residues. Germline V CDR1 and CDR2: KGHSH, LQKENI. The V end was cut by 4 bases, the J end by 4 bases, with 16 bases between. CDR3 region: CASSQLDGTVYGYTF. DNA for the CDR3: TGTGCCAGCTCACAGCTGGACGGGACGGTCTATGGCTACACCTTC.

This rearrangement joins TRBV3-1 to TRBJ2-2; a weak D match, TRBD2 (6 bases). V was cut by 2 bases and J by 1 base, with 11 bases left in between. The CDR3 is made up of 16 amino acids. Germline values: CDR1 LGHDT, CDR2 YNNKEL (reference sequence). DNA of the CDR3: TGTGCCAGCAGCCAAACAGGAGGGGTGAACACCGGGGAGCTGTTTTTT. Translated, it gives CASSQTGGVNTGELFF.

This chain links TRBV6-4 with TRBJ2-5; 12 nucleotides match TRBD2. The ends lost 0 bases at V and 4 bases at J; junction bases unmatched: 0. Germline assignment: CDR1 MRHNA and CDR2 SNTAGT. The CDR3 spans 15 residues. CDR3 in amino acids: CASSDSTSGGETQYF. CDR3 DNA sequence: TGTGCCAGCAGTGACTCGACTAGCGGGGGAGAGACCCAGTACTTC.

This chain links TRBV20-1 with TRBJ2-1; no definite D call. This CDR3 has 15 amino acids. The germline CDR1 and CDR2 sequences are DFQATT and SNEGSKA (reference sequence). V lost 0 bases and J 0 bases, leaving 9 bases between the germline ends. The CDR3 region is CSARDDTRSYNEQFF. The CDR3 DNA is TGCAGTGCTAGAGATGACACCCGCTCCTACAATGAGCAGTTCTTC.

This chain joins TRBV24-1 and TRBJ1-2, with D tentatively TRBD1 (5 bases). This CDR3 comprises 12 residues. Germline loops: CDR1 KGHDR, CDR2 SFDVKD. Trimming removed 7 bases from V and 7 bases from J, with 12 bases in between. The CDR3 nucleotides are TGTGCCACCAGGGACACGGGTGGTGGCTACACCTTC. As protein: CATRDTGGGYTF.

This clonotype was counted ten times or more. The rearrangement joins TRBV29-1 to TRBJ2-5; maybe TRBD2 (6 bases). V was cut by 1 base and J by 5 bases, with 11 bases left in between. The CDR3 extends over 13 amino acids. Per germline, CDR1 SQVTM and CDR2 ANQGSEA. The CDR3 DNA sequence: TGCAGCGTTGAAGGATTAAGCGGGGAGACCCAGTACTTC. It translates to CSVEGLSGETQYF.

This clonotype has ten or more counts. The chain has TRBV12-3 or TRBV12-4 and TRBJ2-1, with D unclear. V was cut by 6 bases and J by 0 bases, with 6 bases left in between. This CDR3 has 13 residues. CDR3: CASSSSSYNEQFF. In DNA form, the CDR3 reads TGTGCCAGCAGCTCTAGCTCCTACAATGAGCAGTTCTTC.

This clonotype appeared a few times. The chain joins TRBV10-3 to TRBJ2-1; D is possibly TRBD1 (6 bases). In germline, CDR1 is ENHRY, CDR2 SYGVKD. V was trimmed by 6 bases and J by 4 bases, leaving 10 bases between them. This CDR3 is 13 amino acids long. The CDR3 sequence: CAISPGQYNEQFF. DNA for the CDR3: TGTGCCATCAGCCCCGGACAGTACAATGAGCAGTTCTTC.

There are a few counts of this clonotype. The rearrangement joins TRBV3-1 to TRBJ1-5, with 9 bases fitting TRBD1. Trimming took 4 bases from V and 10 from J; bases not matched to a gene: 8. The CDR3 spans 14 residues. CDR1 is LGHDT and CDR2 is YNNKEL in the germline V gene (reference sequence). CDR3 bases: TGTGCCAGCAGCCCGTGGACAGGGGCCCTTCCCCAGCATTTT. Its translation: CASSPWTGALPQHF.

This clonotype was detected ten times or more. The chain is built from TRBV7-2 and TRBJ2-5; D possibly corresponds to TRBD1 (5 bases). The length of the CDR3 is 13 residues. V was trimmed by 8 bases and J by 2 bases, leaving 12 bases between them. Germline V gives CDR1 SGHTA, CDR2 FQGNSA. The DNA for the CDR3 is TGTGCCAGCTCACCGCAGGGTCAAGAGACCCAGTACTTC. Residues: CASSPQGQETQYF.

The chain recombines TRBV5-6 with TRBJ1-1; no definite D call. Germline assignment: CDR1 SGHDT and CDR2 YYEEEE. This CDR3 comprises 14 residues. V was pared by 6 bases and J by 3 bases, with 15 bases between. CDR3: CASIRTGSDTEAFF. CDR3 bases: TGTGCCAGCATACGGACGGGATCTGACACTGAAGCTTTCTTT.

Points on this clonotype: The CDR3 ends on some other residue instead of the conserved phenylalanine or tryptophan, so this is likely a read error. The CDR3 reads CASSLYGGSVANYGYTV. The CDR3 bases are TGTGCCAGCAGTTTATACGGAGGTTCAGTAGCTAACTATGGCTACACCGTC. V usage is TRBV12-3 or TRBV12-4 and J usage is TRBJ1-2, with D unclear. The CDR3 is made up of 17 amino acids. The germline V and J ends were trimmed by 2 bases and 0 bases, with 16 bases remaining between them.

This clonotype was counted only a few times. The chain links TRBV11-2 to TRBJ2-5, with 8 bases fitting TRBD1. CDR3 length: 15 amino acids. Germline lookup yields CDR1 SGHAT and CDR2 FQNNGV. V was pared by 2 bases and J by 4 bases, with 6 bases of the junction left unmatched. The CDR3: CASSLSVRGRETQYF. Here the CDR3 DNA reads TGTGCCAGCAGCTTATCTGTCAGGGGGCGAGAGACCCAGTACTTC.

The CDR3 DNA sequence: TGTGCCAGCTCGGATCTTGGGGGTGCGCAGTATTTT. It specifies CASSDLGGAQYF. The J gene is TRBJ2-3, the V gene TRBV27; D may be TRBD1 or TRBD2 (5 bases each). The CDR3 has 12 residues. Germline V CDR1 and CDR2: MNHEY, SMNVEV (reference sequence). Trimming removed 8 bases at V and 10 bases at J, with 16 bases between.

The chain recombines TRBV2 with TRBJ2-3; TRBD1 matches 7 bases. V lost 8 bases, J lost 5 bases, and 7 bases stayed unmatched. From germline, CDR1 is SNHLY and CDR2 FYNNEI. CDR3 length equals 13 residues. The CDR3 sequence is CASPLQGRDTQYF. CDR3 DNA: TGTGCCAGCCCCTTACAGGGGCGAGATACGCAGTATTTT.

The genes are TRBV5-1 and TRBJ2-3, with 11 bases that match TRBD2. Germline V gives CDR1 SGHRS, CDR2 YFSETQ. This CDR3 is built from 15 residues. Germline trimming cut 7 bases from V and 3 bases from J; bases unmatched to any gene: 7. CDR3 bases: TGCGCCAGCCGGTTTAGCGGGGGGGCAACAGATACGCAGTATTTT. Amino acid sequence: CASRFSGGATDTQYF.

There are many counts of this clonotype. V gene TRBV20-1 combines with J gene TRBJ2-1; TRBD2 might be the D (6 bases). In germline, CDR1 is DFQATT, CDR2 SNEGSKA (reference sequence). CDR3 length equals 13 residues. V lost 4 bases and J 8 bases, leaving 15 bases between the germline ends. Here the CDR3 reads CSAIVTSADEQFF. CDR3 DNA sequence: TGCAGTGCTATTGTGACTAGTGCCGATGAGCAGTTCTTC.

Only one count was recorded for this clonotype. Given a much more abundant clone one base away, this may be a read error. V usage is TRBV12-3 or TRBV12-4 and J usage is TRBJ2-1, with 8 nucleotides matching TRBD1. This CDR3 has 13 amino acids. CDR3 sequence reads: CAGSSVQGVEQFF. The CDR3 bases are TGTGCCGGCAGTTCGGTACAGGGGGTTGAGCAGTTCTTC.

The rearrangement uses TRBV6-1 and TRBJ1-1; unclear D gene. Trimming removed 9 bases from V and 6 bases from J, with 14 bases in between. The CDR3 consists of 12 residues. The germline CDR1 and CDR2 sequences are MNHNS and SASEGT. The CDR3 is CASSRSTAEAFF. Written as DNA, the CDR3 is TGTGCCAGTTCGCGGAGTACCGCTGAAGCTTTCTTT.

This clonotype showed up just a few times. This chain connects TRBV10-3 to TRBJ2-3; 8 bases agree with TRBD1. CDR1 and CDR2 from the germline V gene are ENHRY and SYGVKD. The CDR3 has 14 amino acids. Trimming cost V 8 bases and J 1 base; bases outside gene matches: 5. CDR3 coding DNA: TGTGCCATCGGGGGGACAGGCGGCACAGATACGCAGTATTTT. The encoded protein is CAIGGTGGTDTQYF.

V and J are TRBV27 and TRBJ1-1, with 8 positions matching TRBD1. The CDR3 length is 11 residues. The germline V gene has CDR1 MNHEY and CDR2 SMNVEV (reference sequence). The CDR3 sequence is CVSQDRAIAFF. CDR3 sequence (DNA): TGTGTCAGTCAGGACAGGGCGATTGCTTTCTTT.

In the case of this clonotype: It may be a read error: a sequence one base away is much more abundant. The V and J genes are TRBV29-1 and TRBJ2-5; no clear D gene. There are 11 residues in the CDR3. The germline V gene has CDR1 SQVTM and CDR2 ANQGSEA. The CDR3 sequence: CSVRHQEAQYF. CDR3 sequence (DNA): TGCAGCGTTCGGCACCAAGAGGCCCAGTACTTC. The variable domain in full, completed from reference TRBV29-1 and TRBJ2-5, reads SAVISQKPSRDICQRGTSLTIQCQVDSQVTMMFWYRQQPGQSLTLIATANQGSEATYESGFVIDKFPISRPNLTFSTLTVSNMSPEDSSIYLCSVRHQEAQYFGPGTRLLVL.

This clonotype has just a few counts. The CDR3 protein is CASSVRTTNEKLFF. The CDR3 nucleotides are TGTGCCAGCAGTGTGAGGACAACTAATGAAAAACTGTTTTTT. V is TRBV6-1 and J is TRBJ1-4, with D unresolved. Per germline, CDR1 MNHNS and CDR2 SASEGT. The CDR3 has 14 amino acids. Trimming pared 4 bases from V and 0 bases from J, leaving 6 bases between.